This T cell receptor (beta chain) stems from a study of T cell responses to AZD1222 COVID-19 vaccine. V was pared by 1 base and J by 5 bases, with 15 bases between. Germline V lookup: CDR1 SSHAT, CDR2 FNYEAQ (reference sequence). This CDR3 has 16 residues. General study points: Sampling captured repertoires only after the peak T cell response.

In regard to this clone: What it binds is not known.

Assay used: immunoSEQ multiplex PCR; TCRdb lists only in-frame clones, some missing. The sample holds approximately 150,000 clones, under 95% seen once. V gene TRBV7-7 combines with J gene TRBJ1-3; unclear D gene. This receptor was taken from an adult in good health. Sequencing used peripheral blood, obtained on day 0 of MenACWY control vaccination. CDR3 loop: CASSLVLVFGRNTIYF. The CDR3 bases are TGTGCCAGCAGCTTAGTCTTGGTTTTCGGAAGAAACACCATATATTTT.